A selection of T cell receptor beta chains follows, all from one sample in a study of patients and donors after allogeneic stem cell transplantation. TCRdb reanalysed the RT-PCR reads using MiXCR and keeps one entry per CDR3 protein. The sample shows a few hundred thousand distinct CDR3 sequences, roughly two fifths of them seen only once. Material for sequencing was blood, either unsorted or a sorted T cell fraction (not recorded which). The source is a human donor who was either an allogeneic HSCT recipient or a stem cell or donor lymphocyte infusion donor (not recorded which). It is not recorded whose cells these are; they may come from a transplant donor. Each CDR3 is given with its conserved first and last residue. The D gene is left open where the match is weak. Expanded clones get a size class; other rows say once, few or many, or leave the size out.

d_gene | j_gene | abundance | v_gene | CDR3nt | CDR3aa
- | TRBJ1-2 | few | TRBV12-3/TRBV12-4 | TGTGCCAGCAGTCCCCAGGGAGATGGCTACACCTTC | CASSPQGDGYTF
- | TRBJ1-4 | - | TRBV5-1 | TGCGCCAGCAGCTTGGAGACCGCTTCTGAAAAACTGTTTTTT | CASSLETASEKLFF
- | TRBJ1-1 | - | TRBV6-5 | TGTGCCAGCAGTTACTCGTATGGGGGTGGTGAAGCTTTCTTT | CASSYSYGGGEAFF
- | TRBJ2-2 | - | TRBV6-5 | TGTGCCAGCAGCCGACCGGGCGGGCGGTACACCGGGGAGCTGTTTTTT | CASSRPGGRYTGELFF
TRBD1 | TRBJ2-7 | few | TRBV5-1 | TGCGCCAGCAGACTGGACAGGGGGCTTTCCTACGAGCAGTACTTC | CASRLDRGLSYEQYF
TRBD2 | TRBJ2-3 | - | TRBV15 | TGTGCCACCAGCGGATGGATTACTAGCGGGGGTGATACGCAGTATTTT | CATSGWITSGGDTQYF
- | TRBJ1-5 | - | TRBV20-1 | TGCAGTGCTAGCCCTCAGGGGCTTCGCGATCAGCCCCAGCATTTT | CSASPQGLRDQPQHF
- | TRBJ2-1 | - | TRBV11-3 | TGTGCCAGCAGCTTAATGGGGTCGAGCTCCTACAATGAGCAGTTCTTC | CASSLMGSSSYNEQFF
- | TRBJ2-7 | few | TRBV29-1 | TGCAGCGTTGAAGAATCCGAGGAGGGGGCTGTCTACGAGCAGTACTTC | CSVEESEEGAVYEQYF
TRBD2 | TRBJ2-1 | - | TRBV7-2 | TGTGCCAGCAGCTTACGGGCCCTAGCGGGGGACAATGAGCAGTTCTTC | CASSLRALAGDNEQFF
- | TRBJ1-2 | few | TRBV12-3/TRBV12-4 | TGTGCCAGCAGTTTACTCCAGGGACATGGTTGCTACACCTTC | CASSLLQGHGCYTF
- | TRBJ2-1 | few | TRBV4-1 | TGCGCCAGCAGCCAAGGGGTCCGCCTTGAGCAGTTCTTC | CASSQGVRLEQFF
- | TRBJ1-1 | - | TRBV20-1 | TGCAGTGCGACTACCTCGGGACAACCGAAGACTGAAGCTTTCTTT | CSATTSGQPKTEAFF
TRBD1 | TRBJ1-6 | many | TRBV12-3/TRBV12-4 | TGTGCCAGCAGCCGGGGACAGAGCTCCTATAATTCACCCCTCCACTTT | CASSRGQSSYNSPLHF
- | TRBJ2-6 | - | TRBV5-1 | TGCGCCAGCAGCTTGGGTCTCGGGGGCGGCAACGTCCTGACTTTC | CASSLGLGGGNVLTF
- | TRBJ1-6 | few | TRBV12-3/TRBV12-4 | TGTGCCAGCAGGGTAGTAGGCTCACCCCTCCACTTT | CASRVVGSPLHF
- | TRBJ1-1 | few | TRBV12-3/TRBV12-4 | TGTGCCAGCAGTCCCTGGGGGAACACTGAAGCTTTCTTT | CASSPWGNTEAFF
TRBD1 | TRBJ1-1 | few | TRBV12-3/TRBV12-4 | TGTGCCAGCAACACACAGGGGTTCCAGAACACTGAAGCTTTCTTT | CASNTQGFQNTEAFF
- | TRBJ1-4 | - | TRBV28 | TGTGCCAGCAGTTCAGGGGATAACCGCGGAAAACTGTTTTTT | CASSSGDNRGKLFF
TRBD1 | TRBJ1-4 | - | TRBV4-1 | TGCGCCAGCAGCCATGCCGAGACAGGGACGTTTGAAAAACTGTTTTTT | CASSHAETGTFEKLFF
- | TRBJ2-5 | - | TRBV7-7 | TGTGCCAGCAGCTTGACTAGATCAGAGACCCAGTACTTC | CASSLTRSETQYF
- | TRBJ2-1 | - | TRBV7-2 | TGTGCCAGCAGCCCCCAACGAGGGCTTTACAATGAGCAGTTCTTC | CASSPQRGLYNEQFF
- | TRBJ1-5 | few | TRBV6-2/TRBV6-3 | TGTGCCAGCAGAATCGGGGTACGTAGCAATCAGCCCCAGCATTTT | CASRIGVRSNQPQHF
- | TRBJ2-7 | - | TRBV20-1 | TGCAGTGCTGCTACTAGGCCGTTCTCCTACGAGCAGTACTTC | CSAATRPFSYEQYF
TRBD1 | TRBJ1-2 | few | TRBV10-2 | TGCGCCAGCAGAACGGACAGGGCTTATGGCTACACCTTC | CASRTDRAYGYTF
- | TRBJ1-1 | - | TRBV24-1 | TGTGCCACCAGTGATGGGAGTATGAACACTGAAGCTTTCTTT | CATSDGSMNTEAFF
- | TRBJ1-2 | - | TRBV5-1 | TGCGCCAGCAGCAACGGACCGTCCTTCTATGGCTACACCTTC | CASSNGPSFYGYTF
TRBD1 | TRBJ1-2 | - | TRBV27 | TGTGCCAGCAGTTCGGACAGGGGGCGCTTAGGTTTAGACTATGGCTACACCTTC | CASSSDRGRLGLDYGYTF
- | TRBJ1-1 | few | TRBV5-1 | TGCGCCAGCAGCTTGGGGGGACACCGAGAAGCTTTCTTT | CASSLGGHREAFF
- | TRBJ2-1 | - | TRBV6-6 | TGTGCCAGCTCTTTACTAGCTACCAATGAGCAGTTCTTC | CASSLLATNEQFF
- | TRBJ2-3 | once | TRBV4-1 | TGCGCCAGCAGCCCCCGACCAGGTGATACGCAGTATTTT | CASSPRPGDTQYF
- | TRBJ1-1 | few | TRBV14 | TGTGCCAGCAGCCAAGCCCTGCGAGCTTTCTTT | CASSQALRAFF
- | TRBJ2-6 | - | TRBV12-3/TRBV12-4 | TGTGCCAGCAATTTGGGAATGACTGGGGCCAACGTCCTGACTTTC | CASNLGMTGANVLTF
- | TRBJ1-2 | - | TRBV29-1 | TGCAGCGTTGAAGAAAAGGGCAGGCCCTATGGCTACACCTTC | CSVEEKGRPYGYTF
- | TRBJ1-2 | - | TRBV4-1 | TGCGCCAGCAGCCCGCGGACCCTGGGCGTCACTAACTATGGCTACACCTTC | CASSPRTLGVTNYGYTF
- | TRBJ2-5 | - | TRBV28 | TGTGCCAGCAGGGGGGCTACAGGGAAGAAGACCCAGTACTTC | CASRGATGKKTQYF
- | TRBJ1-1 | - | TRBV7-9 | TGTGCCAGCAGCTTAGACCTACAGGGTCCGAACACTGAAGCTTTCTTT | CASSLDLQGPNTEAFF
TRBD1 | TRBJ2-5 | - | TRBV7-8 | TGTGCCAGCAGCCCGGGACAGAAAGAGACCCAGTACTTC | CASSPGQKETQYF
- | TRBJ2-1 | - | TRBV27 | TGTGCCAGCAACCCGGGCCAGAGGAGGGGGATCGATGAGCAGTTCTTC | CASNPGQRRGIDEQFF
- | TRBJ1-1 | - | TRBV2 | TGTGCCAGCAGCCGCGACAGCCATGAAGCTTTCTTT | CASSRDSHEAFF
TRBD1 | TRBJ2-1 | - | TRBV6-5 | TGTGCCAGCAGTTACAGGGACAGCTACAATGAGCAGTTCTTC | CASSYRDSYNEQFF
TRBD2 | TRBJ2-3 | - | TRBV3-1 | TGTGCCAGCAGCCCCCGTTTTAAGCGGGGGCCGAGGGATACGCAGTATTTT | CASSPRFKRGPRDTQYF
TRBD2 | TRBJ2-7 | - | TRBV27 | TGTGCCAGCAGTTCTCTAAAGCGGGGGGGATCCTACGAGCAGTACTTC | CASSSLKRGGSYEQYF
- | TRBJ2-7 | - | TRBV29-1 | TGCAGCGCCCTGGACCTAACTAACTACGAGCAGTACTTC | CSALDLTNYEQYF
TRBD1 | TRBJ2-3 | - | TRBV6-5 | TGTGCCAGCAGTTACGGGACAGGGGGCGAAGATACGCAGTATTTT | CASSYGTGGEDTQYF
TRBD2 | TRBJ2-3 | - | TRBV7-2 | TGTGCCAGCAGCTTAAAACTAGCGGGTTTTATTAGCACAGATACGCAGTATTTT | CASSLKLAGFISTDTQYF
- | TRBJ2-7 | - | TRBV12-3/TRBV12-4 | TGTGCCAGCACCACGACAGCGTATGAGTACGAGCAGTACTTC | CASTTTAYEYEQYF
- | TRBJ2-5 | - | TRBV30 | TGTGCCTGGAGTCCTCGACGGAGTCAAGAGACCCAGTACTTC | CAWSPRRSQETQYF
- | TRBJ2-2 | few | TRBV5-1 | TGCGCCAGCAGCTTGATAGACACTCAGAACACCGGGGAGCTGTTTTTT | CASSLIDTQNTGELFF
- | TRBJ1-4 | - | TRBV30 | TGTGCCTGGGGGGGGGCCCCTAATGAAAAACTGTTTTTT | CAWGGAPNEKLFF
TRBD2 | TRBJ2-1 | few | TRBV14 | TGTGCCAGCAGACCCCTACTAGCGGGGGGGCATGAGCAGTTCTTC | CASRPLLAGGHEQFF
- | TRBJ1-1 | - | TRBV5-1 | TGCGCCAGCAGCTTGGGGGTCCGGCGGAACACTGAAGCTTTCTTT | CASSLGVRRNTEAFF
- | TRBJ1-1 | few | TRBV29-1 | TGCAGCGTTCTGACTTTGAACACTGAAGCTTTCTTT | CSVLTLNTEAFF
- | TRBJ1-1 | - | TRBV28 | TGTGCCAGCGGCCTCGGGACTATTACTGAAGCTTTCTTT | CASGLGTITEAFF
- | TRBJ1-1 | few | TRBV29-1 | TGCAGCGTCTTTCCATTCAGGGAGGGGAACACTGAAGCTTTCTTT | CSVFPFREGNTEAFF
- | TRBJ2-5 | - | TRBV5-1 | TGCGCCAGCAGCTTGTGGTCGCCAGAAGAGACCCAGTACTTC | CASSLWSPEETQYF
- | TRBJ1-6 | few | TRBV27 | TGTGCCAGCAGTTTATTAGCAGGGTACCCACCCCTCCACTTT | CASSLLAGYPPLHF
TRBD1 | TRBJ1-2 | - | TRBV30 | TGTGCCTACACATCCGGGACAGCATATGGCTACACCTTC | CAYTSGTAYGYTF
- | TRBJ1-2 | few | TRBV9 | TGTGCCAGCAGCGTAGAAGCGTACCTTAGCAAAGGCTACACCTTC | CASSVEAYLSKGYTF